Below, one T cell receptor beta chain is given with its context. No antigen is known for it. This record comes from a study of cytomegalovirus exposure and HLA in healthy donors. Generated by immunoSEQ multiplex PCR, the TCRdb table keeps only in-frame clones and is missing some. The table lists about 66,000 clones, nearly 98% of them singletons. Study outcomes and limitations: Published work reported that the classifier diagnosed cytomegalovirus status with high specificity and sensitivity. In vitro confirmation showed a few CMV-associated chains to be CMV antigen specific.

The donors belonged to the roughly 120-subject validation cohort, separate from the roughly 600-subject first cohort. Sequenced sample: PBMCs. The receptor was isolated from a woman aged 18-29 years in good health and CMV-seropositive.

CDR3 DNA sequence: TGTGCCAGCAGCAAAGGGCAGACATATGGCTACACCTTC. It encodes CASSKGQTYGYTF. This chain uses TRBV21-1 with TRBJ1-2; the D call TRBD1 from the table was never checked on the DNA. TRBV21-1 is a known pseudogene. The CDR3 contains 13 residues.